This record looks at one TCR beta chain sequence and its context. Antigen specificity is unknown. The time point denotes: persistent/refractory GD, antithyroid drugs over 5 years with positive TRAb. PBMCs were the source of the RNA used for TCR sequencing. Peripheral blood, about 9 milliliters of it, was drawn into EDTA tubes. The data belong to a study of regulatory T cells in long-lasting Graves disease. Notes on the study in general: Persistent disease preferred TRBV28, TRBJ1-2 and TRBJ2-5; new disease, TRBV20-1 and TRBJ2-1. Persistent Graves' disease cases displayed lower TCR diversity than newly diagnosed ones. The number of shared public clonotypes was higher in persistent patients (approximately 3,000) than new patients (966).

Libraries of TCR beta came from iRepertoire HTBI primers plus Arm-PCR of CDR3 regions. MiXCR, run by TCRdb on the multiplex PCR reads, gives a single entry per CDR3 protein. The repertoire holds 300,000 to 350,000 distinct CDR3 sequences, around a fifth seen once, with 29% in the top ten. Trimming took off 3 bases at V and 5 bases at J, with 11 bases between the two ends. Germline CDR1 reads MNHEY; CDR2 reads SMNVEV (reference sequence). CDR3 length equals 13 residues. The chain combines TRBV27 with TRBJ2-7, with D perhaps given as TRBD1 or TRBD2 (6 bases each). This sequence originates from a female donor with Graves disease. The starting material was peripheral blood mononuclear cells (PBMCs), obtained when the disease was refractory, from a patient treated with antithyroid drugs. The CDR3, as DNA: TGTGCCAGCAGTTTCAGGGGAGGCGACGAGCAGTACTTC. Translation gives CASSFRGGDEQYF.